The rows below give T cell receptor beta chains drawn from one sample of a study of OX40 agonist ivuxolimab in advanced cancers. Assay: immunoSEQ multiplex PCR; the TCRdb copy retains only in-frame clones and omits some. The sample includes 30,000 to 40,000 clones, roughly 76% seen only once; the top ten take 15% to 20%. This specimen consisted of CD4+ or CD8+ T cells sorted from blood, obtained in a trial of the OX40 agonist ivuxolimab. All receptors derive from an adult with an advanced solid tumor such as melanoma, head and neck, liver or kidney cancer. The CDR3 runs from the conserved cysteine through the conserved F or W. D genes are given only for firm matches. Size is stated for part of the rows, as once, few or many counts, or as a class when the clone is expanded.

clone_size j_call d_call v_call cdr3_aa cdr3_nt
- TRBJ1-1 TRBD1 TRBV6-1 CASSWTGGNTEAFF TGTGCCAGCAGTTGGACAGGGGGGAACACTGAAGCTTTCTTT
- TRBJ2-2 - TRBV28 CASSLSPNTGELFF TGTGCCAGCAGTTTATCACCGAACACCGGGGAGCTGTTTTTT
- TRBJ2-7 TRBD1 TRBV11-2 CASRFTGGYEQYF TGTGCCAGCAGATTTACAGGGGGCTACGAGCAGTACTTC
- TRBJ1-1 - TRBV7-3 CASSTQENTEAFF TGTGCCAGCAGCACACAGGAGAACACTGAAGCTTTCTTT
- TRBJ2-5 - TRBV11-2 CASSLELGAQETQYF TGTGCCAGCAGCTTAGAACTGGGGGCCCAAGAGACCCAGTACTTC
few TRBJ2-3 - TRBV7-2 CASSLAAASGTDTQYF TGTGCCAGCAGCTTAGCAGCAGCTTCGGGCACAGATACGCAGTATTTT
once TRBJ1-4 TRBD1 TRBV6-6 CASSKGQGAHEKLFF TGTGCCAGCAGTAAGGGACAGGGGGCGCATGAAAAACTGTTTTTT
- TRBJ1-1 TRBD1 TRBV5-1 CASSDGQGVTEAFF TGCGCCAGCAGCGACGGACAGGGGGTTACTGAAGCTTTCTTT
- TRBJ2-2 - TRBV7-2 CASSLAVAATGELFF TGTGCCAGCAGCTTAGCCGTTGCGGCCACCGGGGAGCTGTTTTTT
once TRBJ2-6 - TRBV28 CASSSPEGTNVLTF TGTGCCAGCAGTTCCCCGGAAGGTACCAACGTCCTGACTTTC
once TRBJ2-2 - TRBV11-2 CASSLVRTGELFF TGTGCCAGCAGCTTAGTCCGCACCGGGGAGCTGTTTTTT
- TRBJ2-1 - TRBV6-4 CASSDGDYNEQFF TGTGCCAGCAGTGACGGGGATTACAATGAGCAGTTCTTC
- TRBJ2-3 - TRBV5-1 CASSLEGSNADTQYF TGCGCCAGCAGCTTGGAAGGGAGTAACGCAGATACGCAGTATTTT
- TRBJ2-2 - TRBV25-1 CARFRDGGGELFF TGTGCCCGCTTTCGGGACGGCGGCGGGGAGCTGTTTTTT
- TRBJ1-3 - TRBV7-9 CASSLQGGPISGNTIYF TGTGCCAGCAGCTTACAAGGGGGTCCTATCTCTGGAAACACCATATATTTT
- TRBJ1-4 - TRBV5-1 CASRPGTSNEKLFF TGCGCCAGCAGGCCCGGGACGTCGAATGAAAAACTGTTTTTT
- TRBJ2-7 TRBD2 TRBV7-2 CASSLVASGAYEQYF TGTGCCAGCAGCTTAGTGGCTAGCGGAGCCTACGAGCAGTACTTC
- TRBJ1-4 TRBD1 TRBV29-1 CSVRTGGNEKLFF TGCAGCGTCCGGACAGGGGGAAATGAAAAACTGTTTTTT
- TRBJ1-6 TRBD1 TRBV30 CAWESGQRGYSYNSPLHF TGTGCCTGGGAATCGGGACAGAGGGGTTACTCCTATAATTCACCCCTCCACTTT
- TRBJ2-6 - TRBV7-2 CASSPGGQISGANVLTF TGTGCCAGCAGCCCGGGGGGACAGATCTCTGGGGCCAACGTCCTGACTTTC
- TRBJ1-6 - TRBV5-1 CASSLAGPPSPLHF TGCGCCAGCAGCTTGGCGGGGCCTCCTTCACCCCTCCACTTT
- TRBJ2-1 - TRBV27 CASSRIPPGAIGYNEQFF TGTGCCAGCAGCCGAATCCCCCCGGGGGCAATCGGTTACAATGAGCAGTTCTTC
- TRBJ2-1 - TRBV7-3 CASSPGGPWDEQFF TGTGCCAGCAGTCCCGGGGGTCCTTGGGATGAGCAGTTCTTC
- TRBJ2-5 TRBD2 TRBV10-1 CASSEAGTNRETQYF TGCGCCAGCAGTGAAGCGGGGACCAACCGGGAGACCCAGTACTTC
- TRBJ2-1 - TRBV7-8 CASSPTRRQGGVNEQFF TGTGCCAGCAGTCCAACCAGGCGTCAGGGAGGTGTGAATGAGCAGTTCTTC
once TRBJ1-2 TRBD1 TRBV6-5 CASTRGKGVYGYTF TGTGCCAGCACCAGGGGGAAGGGCGTCTATGGCTACACCTTC
- TRBJ2-5 - TRBV2 CASSDGGKTQYF TGTGCCAGCAGTGACGGGGGAAAGACCCAGTACTTC
medium-sized TRBJ2-7 - TRBV11-2 CASSLPSSASSYEQYF TGTGCCAGCAGCTTACCCTCGAGCGCCTCCTCCTACGAGCAGTACTTC
- TRBJ2-5 TRBD2 TRBV7-9 CASSFLAEETQYF TGTGCCAGCAGCTTTCTAGCGGAAGAGACCCAGTACTTC
- TRBJ2-5 TRBD1 TRBV19 CASSAVTGSRETQYF TGTGCCAGTAGTGCCGTGACAGGGTCGCGGGAGACCCAGTACTTC
- TRBJ2-1 - TRBV28 CASSQQGQTNEQFF TGTGCCAGCAGTCAGCAAGGACAGACCAATGAGCAGTTCTTC
- TRBJ2-1 - TRBV28 CASSLSLGVNTNEQFF TGTGCCAGCAGTTTATCCTTAGGAGTCAACACCAATGAGCAGTTCTTC
- TRBJ1-1 - TRBV28 CASSLGGAKTEAFF TGTGCCAGCAGTTTGGGGGGCGCGAAAACTGAAGCTTTCTTT
- TRBJ2-7 - TRBV5-1 CASSLGRARYEQYF TGCGCCAGCAGCCTCGGACGGGCCAGGTACGAGCAGTACTTC
- TRBJ2-7 TRBD1 TRBV9 CASSVAGTGGSEQYF TGTGCCAGCAGCGTAGCTGGGACAGGGGGCAGCGAGCAGTACTTC
- TRBJ1-2 - TRBV5-6 CASSLAGDGYTF TGTGCCAGCAGCTTGGCAGGGGATGGCTACACCTTC
- TRBJ1-1 TRBD1 TRBV4-3 CASRPGTENTEAFF TGCGCCAGCAGACCCGGGACAGAGAACACTGAAGCTTTCTTT
- TRBJ1-1 - TRBV28 CASSLTGDTEAFF TGTGCCAGCAGCTTAACGGGGGACACTGAAGCTTTCTTT
once TRBJ2-1 - TRBV7-2 CASSVFGPYNEQFF TGTGCCAGCAGCGTCTTCGGCCCATACAATGAGCAGTTCTTC
- TRBJ2-1 - TRBV30 CAWSVQEGEQFF TGTGCCTGGAGTGTACAGGAGGGTGAGCAGTTCTTC
- TRBJ2-1 - TRBV11-2 CASSLSGRNEQFF TGTGCCAGCAGCTTATCTGGGCGGAATGAGCAGTTCTTC
- TRBJ2-7 TRBD1 TRBV29-1 CSVWTGLDEQYF TGCAGCGTCTGGACAGGTCTGGACGAGCAGTACTTC
once TRBJ2-6 TRBD1 TRBV6-5 CASSTGAGANVLTF TGTGCCAGCAGTACAGGGGCCGGGGCCAACGTCCTGACTTTC
- TRBJ1-1 - TRBV5-5 CASSPGVGTYTEAFF TGTGCCAGCAGCCCCGGGGTAGGGACTTACACTGAAGCTTTCTTT
- TRBJ2-7 - TRBV21-1 CASSNWLAGSYEQYF TGTGCCAGCAGCAATTGGCTAGCGGGCTCCTACGAGCAGTACTTC
- TRBJ2-1 - TRBV19 CASSIGGSYNEQFF TGTGCCAGTAGTATAGGGGGCTCCTACAATGAGCAGTTCTTC
- TRBJ2-1 - TRBV7-3 CASSGGPGKGRYNEQFF TGTGCCAGCAGCGGAGGTCCGGGGAAGGGGAGATACAATGAGCAGTTCTTC
- TRBJ2-5 - TRBV4-3 CASSQDYLIGIAPETQYF TGCGCCAGCAGCCAAGACTACCTCATAGGGATAGCCCCCGAGACCCAGTACTTC
- TRBJ2-7 TRBD1 TRBV18 CASSHSRGRGYYEQYF TGTGCCAGCTCGCACTCCAGGGGGCGAGGGTACTACGAGCAGTACTTC
few TRBJ1-1 TRBD1 TRBV5-1 CASSPRTGGRTEAFF TGCGCCAGCAGCCCAAGGACAGGGGGTCGCACTGAAGCTTTCTTT
few TRBJ2-5 - TRBV14 CASSQAWGRGSTETQYF TGTGCCAGCAGCCAAGCATGGGGAAGGGGCAGTACGGAGACCCAGTACTTC
- TRBJ1-1 TRBD1 TRBV2 CASTLTGGTEAFF TGTGCCAGCACCTTGACAGGGGGCACTGAAGCTTTCTTT
- TRBJ2-7 - TRBV5-6 CASSLDRTYEQYF TGTGCCAGCAGCTTAGACAGAACCTACGAGCAGTACTTC
- TRBJ1-1 - TRBV27 CASSLGWGMNTEAFF TGTGCCAGCAGTTTGGGGTGGGGAATGAACACTGAAGCTTTCTTT
- TRBJ2-1 - TRBV2 CASLITDEQFF TGTGCCAGCCTGATCACGGATGAGCAGTTCTTC
- TRBJ1-1 - TRBV28 CASSPANQQMNTEAFF TGTGCCAGCAGCCCGGCCAACCAACAGATGAACACTGAAGCTTTCTTT
- TRBJ1-1 - TRBV28 CASIHGTEAFF TGTGCCAGCATACACGGCACTGAAGCTTTCTTT
- TRBJ2-5 TRBD2 TRBV18 CASSPRQSSGGPGETQYF TGTGCCAGCTCACCACGACAATCTAGCGGGGGACCAGGAGAGACCCAGTACTTC
- TRBJ2-4 - TRBV28 CASSLTLAKNIQYF TGTGCCAGCAGTTTAACCCTAGCCAAAAACATTCAGTACTTC
- TRBJ2-5 TRBD2 TRBV19 CASSMAGRGVGQETQYF TGTGCCAGTAGTATGGCAGGTCGGGGGGTTGGGCAAGAGACCCAGTACTTC